This TCR beta chain was captured by sequencing in a study of PD-1 and CTLA-4 blockade in melanoma. Produced via immunoSEQ multiplex PCR; TCRdb's table is partial and in-frame only. The sample carries 31,000 or so clones, about 85% recorded once. V lost 5 bases to trimming and J lost 6 bases, with 16 bases between them. Germline CDR1 is SEHNR and CDR2 is FQNEAQ (reference sequence). The CDR3 is made up of 14 amino acids. The sample here was CD8+ T cells from peripheral blood, taken from a patient given anti-PD-1 treatment. The chain has TRBV7-9 and TRBJ1-2; D is unclear. The clonotype was recovered from a human donor with melanoma. CDR3 sequence: CASSPSGSPHGYTF. CDR3 nucleotides: TGTGCCAGCAGCCCCTCCGGCTCCCCTCATGGCTACACCTTC. The full variable domain, with the rest looked up from reference TRBV7-9 and TRBJ1-2, is DTGVSQNPRHKITKRGQNVTFRCDPISEHNRLYWYRQTLGQGPEFLTYFQNEAQLEKSRLLSDRFSAERPKGSFSTLEIQRTEQGDSAMYLCASSPSGSPHGYTFGSGTRLTVV.